This T cell receptor (beta chain) was captured by sequencing in a study of breast tumors, draining lymph nodes, adjacent tissues. Study-wide findings and caveats: The data were judged consistent with most tumor T cells coming from lymph node and expanding in tumor. Tumor and nontumor repertoires were significantly more similar in luminal-like than in basal-like breast cancer. Tumors had less TCR diversity than lymph nodes, more than nontumor tissue.

Ten or more counts support this clonotype. The target antigen is unknown. The lymph nodes were axillary draining lymph nodes from breast cancer patients. TCRdb used MiXCR to reprocess the multiplex PCR reads, holding one entry per CDR3 protein. The sample lists 150,000 to 200,000 distinct CDR3 sequences; approximately 30% were seen once. The source of this sequence is a female donor with breast cancer. Some clones in this sample may be carry-over from other donors' samples. Specimen: axillary lymph node tissue.

The CDR3 here is CASSLSGGRHGYTF. CDR3 sequence (DNA): TGTGCCAGCAGCTTGTCGGGAGGGAGGCATGGCTACACCTTC. The chain recombines TRBV7-6 with TRBJ1-2; D not resolved. The germline V gene has CDR1 SGHVS and CDR2 FNYEAQ. V lost 3 bases and J lost 6, with 14 bases in between. This CDR3 is 14 amino acids long.